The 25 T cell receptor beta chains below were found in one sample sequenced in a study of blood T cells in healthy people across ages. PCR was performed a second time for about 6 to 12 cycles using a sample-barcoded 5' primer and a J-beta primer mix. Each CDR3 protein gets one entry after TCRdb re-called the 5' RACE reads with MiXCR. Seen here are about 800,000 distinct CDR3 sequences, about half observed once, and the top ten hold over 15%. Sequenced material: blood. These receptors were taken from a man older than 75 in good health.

This CDR3 reads CATSRDFPPNEQFF. The CDR3 coding sequence is TGTGCCACCAGCAGAGATTTCCCCCCTAATGAGCAGTTCTTC. The rearrangement joins TRBV15 to TRBJ2-1; D gene ambiguous. The CDR3 sequence is 14 residues long. The germline V gene has CDR1 LNHNV and CDR2 YYDKDF (reference sequence). Trimming stripped 0 bases from V and 7 bases from J, with 10 bases between.

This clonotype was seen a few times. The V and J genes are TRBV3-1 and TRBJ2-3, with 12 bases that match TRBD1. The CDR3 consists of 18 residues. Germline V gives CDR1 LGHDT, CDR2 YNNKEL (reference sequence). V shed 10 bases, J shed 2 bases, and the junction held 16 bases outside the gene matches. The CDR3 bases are TGTGCCACAAATCCCGGGACAGGGGGCCTTTCTATCACAGATACGCAGTATTTT. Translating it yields CATNPGTGGLSITDTQYF.

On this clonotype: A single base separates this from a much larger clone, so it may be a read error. CDR3 residues: CASSPVGATYKQYF. As DNA, the CDR3 is TGTGCCAGCAGCCCGGTGGGGGCCACCTACAAGCAGTACTTC. The chain joins TRBV28 to TRBJ2-7, with a possible D match to TRBD1 (6 bases). CDR1 is MDHEN and CDR2 is SYDVKM in the germline V gene. The CDR3 has 14 amino acids.

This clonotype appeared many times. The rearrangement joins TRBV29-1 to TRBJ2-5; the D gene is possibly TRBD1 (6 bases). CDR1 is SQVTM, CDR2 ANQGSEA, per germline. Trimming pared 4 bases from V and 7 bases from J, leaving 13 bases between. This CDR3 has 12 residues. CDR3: CSVGDRWGTQYF. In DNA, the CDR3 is TGCAGCGTTGGAGACAGGTGGGGGACCCAGTACTTC.

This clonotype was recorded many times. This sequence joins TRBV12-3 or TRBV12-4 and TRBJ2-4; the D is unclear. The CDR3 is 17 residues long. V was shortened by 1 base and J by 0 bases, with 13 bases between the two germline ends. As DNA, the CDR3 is TGTGCCAGCAGTTTAGAGGGCGCCGACCAAGCCAAAAACATTCAGTACTTC. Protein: CASSLEGADQAKNIQYF.

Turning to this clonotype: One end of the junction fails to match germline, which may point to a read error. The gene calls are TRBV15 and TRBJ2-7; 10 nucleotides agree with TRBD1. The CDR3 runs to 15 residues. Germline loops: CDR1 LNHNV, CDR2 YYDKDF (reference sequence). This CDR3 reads CAPSRAGTGVDEQYF. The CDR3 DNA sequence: TGTGCCCCCAGCAGGGCCGGGACAGGGGTTGACGAGCAGTACTTC.

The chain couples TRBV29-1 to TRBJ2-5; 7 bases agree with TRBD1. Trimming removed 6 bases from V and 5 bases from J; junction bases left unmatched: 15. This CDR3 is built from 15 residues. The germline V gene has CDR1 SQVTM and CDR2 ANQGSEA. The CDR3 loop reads CSVETQTGNSETQYF. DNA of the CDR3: TGCAGCGTCGAGACCCAGACAGGGAACTCGGAGACCCAGTACTTC.

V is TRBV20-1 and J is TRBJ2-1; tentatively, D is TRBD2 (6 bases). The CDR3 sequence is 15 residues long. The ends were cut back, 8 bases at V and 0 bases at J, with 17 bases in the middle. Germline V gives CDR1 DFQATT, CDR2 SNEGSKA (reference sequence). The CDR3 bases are TGCAGTCCCCTCCTAGTGGGAGGCTCCTACAATGAGCAGTTCTTC. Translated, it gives CSPLLVGGSYNEQFF.

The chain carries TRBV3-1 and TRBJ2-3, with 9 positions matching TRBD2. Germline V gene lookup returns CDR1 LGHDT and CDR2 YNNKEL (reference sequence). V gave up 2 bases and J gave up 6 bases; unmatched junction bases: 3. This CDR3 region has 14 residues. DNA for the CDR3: TGTGCCAGCAGCCAACTAGCGGGATCCGATACGCAGTATTTT. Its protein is CASSQLAGSDTQYF.

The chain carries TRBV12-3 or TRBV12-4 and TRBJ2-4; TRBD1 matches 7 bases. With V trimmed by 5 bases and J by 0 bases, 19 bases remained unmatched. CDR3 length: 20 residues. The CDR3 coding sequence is TGTGCCAGCAGTCCCGAATCAGGGACAGCACCCCTACTAGCCAAAAACATTCAGTACTTC. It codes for CASSPESGTAPLLAKNIQYF.

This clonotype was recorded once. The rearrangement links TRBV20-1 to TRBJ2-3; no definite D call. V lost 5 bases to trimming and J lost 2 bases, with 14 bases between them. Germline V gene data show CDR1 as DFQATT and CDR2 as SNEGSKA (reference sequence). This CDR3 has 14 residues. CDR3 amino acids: CSALSLRYTDTQYF. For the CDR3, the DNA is TGCAGTGCTCTGTCACTCCGTTACACAGATACGCAGTATTTT.

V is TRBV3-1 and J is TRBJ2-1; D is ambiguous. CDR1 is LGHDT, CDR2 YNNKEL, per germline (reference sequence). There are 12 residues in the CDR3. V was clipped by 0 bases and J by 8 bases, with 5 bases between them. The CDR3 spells CASSQDVDEQFF. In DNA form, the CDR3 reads TGTGCCAGCAGCCAAGATGTGGATGAGCAGTTCTTC.

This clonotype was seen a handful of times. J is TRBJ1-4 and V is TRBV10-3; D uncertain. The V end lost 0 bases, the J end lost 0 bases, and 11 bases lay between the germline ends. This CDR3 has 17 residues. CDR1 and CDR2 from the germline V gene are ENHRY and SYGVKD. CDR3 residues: CAISESPPTATNEKLFF. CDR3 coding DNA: TGTGCCATCAGTGAGTCGCCGCCGACTGCAACTAATGAAAAACTGTTTTTT.

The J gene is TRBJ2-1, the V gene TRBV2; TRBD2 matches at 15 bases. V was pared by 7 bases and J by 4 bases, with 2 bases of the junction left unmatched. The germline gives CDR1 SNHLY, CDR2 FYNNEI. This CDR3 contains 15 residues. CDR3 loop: CASNGLAGGYNEQFF. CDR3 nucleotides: TGTGCCAGCAATGGACTAGCGGGAGGGTACAATGAGCAGTTCTTC. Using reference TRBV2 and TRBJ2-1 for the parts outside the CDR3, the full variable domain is EPEVTQTPSHQVTQMGQEVILRCVPISNHLYFYWYRQILGQKVEFLVSFYNNEISEKSEIFDDQFSVERPDGSNFTLKIRSTKLEDSAMYFCASNGLAGGYNEQFFGPGTRLTVL.

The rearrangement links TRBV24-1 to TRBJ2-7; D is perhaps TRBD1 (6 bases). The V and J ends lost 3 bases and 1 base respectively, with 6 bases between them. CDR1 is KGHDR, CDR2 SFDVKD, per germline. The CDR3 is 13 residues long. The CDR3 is CATSDTGSYEQYF. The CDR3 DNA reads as TGTGCCACCAGTGATACAGGGTCCTACGAGCAGTACTTC.

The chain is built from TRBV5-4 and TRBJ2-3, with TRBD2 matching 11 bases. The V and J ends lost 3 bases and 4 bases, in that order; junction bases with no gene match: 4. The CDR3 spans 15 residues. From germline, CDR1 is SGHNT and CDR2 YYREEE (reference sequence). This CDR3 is CASSYGTSGSDTQYF. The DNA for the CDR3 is TGTGCCAGCAGCTACGGGACTAGCGGATCAGATACGCAGTATTTT.

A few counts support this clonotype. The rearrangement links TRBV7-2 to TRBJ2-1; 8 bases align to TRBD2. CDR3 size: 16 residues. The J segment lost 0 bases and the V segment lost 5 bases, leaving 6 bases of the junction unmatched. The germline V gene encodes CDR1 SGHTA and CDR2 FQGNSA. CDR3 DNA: TGTGCCAGCAGCACGGGGACTAGACCCTCCTACAATGAGCAGTTCTTC. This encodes CASSTGTRPSYNEQFF.

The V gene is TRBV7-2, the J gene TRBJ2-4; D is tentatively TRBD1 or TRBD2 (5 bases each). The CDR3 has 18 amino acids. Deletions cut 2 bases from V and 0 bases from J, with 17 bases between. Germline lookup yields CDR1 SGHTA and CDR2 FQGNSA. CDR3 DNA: TGTGCCAGCAGCTTAAGTCTCTCGCCTGGGACAGCCAAAAACATTCAGTACTTC. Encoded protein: CASSLSLSPGTAKNIQYF.

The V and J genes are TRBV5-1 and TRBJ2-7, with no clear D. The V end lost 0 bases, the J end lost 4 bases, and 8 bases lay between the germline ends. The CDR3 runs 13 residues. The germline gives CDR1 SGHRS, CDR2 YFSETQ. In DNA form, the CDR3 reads TGCGCCAGCAGCTTGGGATGGGATTACGAGCAGTACTTC. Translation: CASSLGWDYEQYF.

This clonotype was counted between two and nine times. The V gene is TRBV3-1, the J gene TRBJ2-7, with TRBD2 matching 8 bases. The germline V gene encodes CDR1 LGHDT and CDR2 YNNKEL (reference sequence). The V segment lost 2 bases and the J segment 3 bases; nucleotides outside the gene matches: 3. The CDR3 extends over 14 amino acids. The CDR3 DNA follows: TGTGCCAGCAGCCAAACCGGGACTAGCTACGAGCAGTACTTC. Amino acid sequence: CASSQTGTSYEQYF.

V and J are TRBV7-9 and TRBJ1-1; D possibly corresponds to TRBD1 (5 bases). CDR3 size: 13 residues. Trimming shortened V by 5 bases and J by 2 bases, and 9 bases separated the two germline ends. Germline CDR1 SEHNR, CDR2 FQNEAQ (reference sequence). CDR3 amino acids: CASSKTVNTEAFF. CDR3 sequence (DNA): TGTGCCAGCAGCAAGACAGTTAACACTGAAGCTTTCTTT.

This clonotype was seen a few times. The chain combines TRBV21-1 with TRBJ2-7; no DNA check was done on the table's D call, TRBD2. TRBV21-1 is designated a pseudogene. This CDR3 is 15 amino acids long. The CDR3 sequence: CASSKVRLAGVEQYF. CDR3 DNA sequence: TGTGCCAGCAGCAAAGTCAGGCTAGCGGGAGTCGAGCAGTACTTC.

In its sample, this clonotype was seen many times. CDR3 residues: CASSLSIAGGFRGRTDTQYF. The CDR3 nucleotides are TGTGCCAGCAGCTTATCGATAGCGGGAGGGTTCAGGGGTCGCACAGATACGCAGTATTTT. This sequence joins TRBV7-2 and TRBJ2-3; TRBD2 aligns across 11 bases. The CDR3 contains 20 residues. Germline V lookup: CDR1 SGHTA, CDR2 FQGNSA. Losses at the gene ends were 2 bases for V and 1 base for J; bases not matched to a gene: 14.

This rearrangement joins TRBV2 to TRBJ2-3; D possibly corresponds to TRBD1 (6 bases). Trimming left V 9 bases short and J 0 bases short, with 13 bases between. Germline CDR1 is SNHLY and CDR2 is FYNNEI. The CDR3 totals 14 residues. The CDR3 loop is CASQSQGSTDTQYF. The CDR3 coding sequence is TGTGCCAGTCAAAGCCAGGGGAGCACAGATACGCAGTATTTT. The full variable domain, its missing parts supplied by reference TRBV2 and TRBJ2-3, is EPEVTQTPSHQVTQMGQEVILRCVPISNHLYFYWYRQILGQKVEFLVSFYNNEISEKSEIFDDQFSVERPDGSNFTLKIRSTKLEDSAMYFCASQSQGSTDTQYFGPGTRLTVL.

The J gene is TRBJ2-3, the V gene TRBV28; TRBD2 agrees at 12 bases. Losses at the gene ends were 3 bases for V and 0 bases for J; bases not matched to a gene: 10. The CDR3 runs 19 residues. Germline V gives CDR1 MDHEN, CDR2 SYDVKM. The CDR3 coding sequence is TGTGCCAGCAGTTTTCGGACTAGCGGGGCAGCCGGTAGCACAGATACGCAGTATTTT. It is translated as CASSFRTSGAAGSTDTQYF.